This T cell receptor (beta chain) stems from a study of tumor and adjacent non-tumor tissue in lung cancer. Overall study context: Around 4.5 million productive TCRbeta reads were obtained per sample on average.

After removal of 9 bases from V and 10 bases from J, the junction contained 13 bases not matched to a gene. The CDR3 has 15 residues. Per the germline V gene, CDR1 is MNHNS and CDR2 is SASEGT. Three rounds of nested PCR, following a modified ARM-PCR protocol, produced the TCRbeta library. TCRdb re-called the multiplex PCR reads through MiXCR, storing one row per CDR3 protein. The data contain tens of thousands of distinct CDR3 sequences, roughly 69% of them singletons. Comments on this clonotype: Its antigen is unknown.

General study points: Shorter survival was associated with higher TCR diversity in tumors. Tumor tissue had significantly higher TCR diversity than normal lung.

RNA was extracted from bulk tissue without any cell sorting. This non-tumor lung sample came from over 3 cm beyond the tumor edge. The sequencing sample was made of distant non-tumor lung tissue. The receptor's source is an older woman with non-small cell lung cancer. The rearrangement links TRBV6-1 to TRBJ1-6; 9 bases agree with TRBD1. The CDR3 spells CARNVIGQGSSPLHF. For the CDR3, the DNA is TGTGCCAGAAATGTGATAGGACAGGGGTCATCACCCCTCCACTTT.